Shown below are 27 T cell receptor beta chains from a single sample sequenced in a study of CXCR3-negative and CXCR3-positive naive CD8 T cells. Notes on the study in general: More hydrophobic TRB CDR3s were found in CXCR3-positive naive cells than in CXCR3-negative naive cells.

The authors prepared UMI-labeled TRB cDNA libraries by 5' RACE. From its re-call of the 5' RACE reads, TCRdb lists each CDR3 protein once, without DNA. Its table records about 150,000 distinct CDR3 sequences. For these receptors, no antigen is known. What was sequenced was naive CXCR3+ CD8+ T cells from blood. Subset given: CD45RO-CCR7+CD27+CD95- naive CD8+ T cells expressing CXCR3 (TNR3+). The source is a human donor in good health. Some clones in this sample may be carry-over from other donors' samples.

V usage is TRBV12-3 or TRBV12-4 and J usage is TRBJ1-2; TCRdb calls TRBD1, which cannot be checked without DNA. The CDR3 has 14 residues. This chain's CDR3 is CASRKQGWNYGYTF.

This chain links TRBV7-8 with TRBJ2-2; TCRdb's D gene call, TRBD1, goes unchecked for lack of DNA. Germline CDR1 is SGHVS and CDR2 is FQNEAQ. The CDR3 runs to 15 residues. The CDR3 here is CASSDTLRGTGELFF.

The V gene is TRBV6-2 or TRBV6-3, the J gene TRBJ2-7; the D call from TCRdb, TRBD2, cannot be confirmed without DNA. There are 14 residues in the CDR3. Germline V gene lookup returns CDR1 MNHEY and CDR2 SVGEGT. This CDR3 is CASGVGLLLYEQYF.

V gene TRBV21-1 combines with J gene TRBJ1-6. TRBV21-1 is flagged as a pseudogene. The CDR3 runs 13 residues. The CDR3 sequence: CASSKRYNSPLHF.

The chain links TRBV19 to TRBJ2-1; no DNA is available, so the TRBD1 call from TCRdb remains unchecked. CDR1 LNHDA and CDR2 SQIVND come from the germline V gene (reference sequence). CDR3 size: 16 residues. CDR3 residues: CASSTLYGGTSNEQFF.

The V call is TRBV6-4, the J call TRBJ2-1; as DNA is missing, the TRBD2 call by TCRdb cannot be tested. The CDR3 has 17 residues. The germline V gene has CDR1 MRHNA and CDR2 SNTAGT. CDR3: CASRTAATSGYYNEQFF.

J is TRBJ2-1 and V is TRBV15; TCRdb selects TRBD1, and the lack of DNA leaves this call unchecked. Looked up from germline, CDR1 is LNHNV and CDR2 is YYDKDF (reference sequence). The CDR3 length is 16 residues. The CDR3 sequence is CATGRVGGLFNNEQFF.

This sequence joins TRBV12-3 or TRBV12-4 and TRBJ2-5; checking the TCRdb D call of TRBD2 is not possible without DNA. The CDR3 is 15 amino acids. CDR3 in amino acids: CASSSRLAWGETQYF.

The chain carries TRBV7-8 and TRBJ2-5; lacking DNA, the TRBD2 call made by TCRdb goes unchecked. Germline-derived CDR1 and CDR2 are SGHVS and FQNEAQ. The CDR3 is made up of 15 amino acids. The CDR3: CASSLGAGGEETQYF.

The rearrangement joins TRBV6-5 to TRBJ2-1; the TRBD1 assignment by TCRdb is unverifiable without DNA. Germline V gene sequence: CDR1 MNHEY, CDR2 SVGAGI. The CDR3 has 14 amino acids. The chain's CDR3 is CASSRDSPYNEQFF.

The chain joins TRBV2 to TRBJ2-1; without DNA, the TCRdb call of TRBD1 cannot be checked. CDR3 length: 16 residues. The germline gives CDR1 SNHLY, CDR2 FYNNEI. This CDR3 reads CASSALKGQGNNEQFF.

The chain carries TRBV28 and TRBJ2-7. The CDR3 loop spans 12 amino acids. The germline CDR1 and CDR2 sequences are MDHEN and SYDVKM. The CDR3 here is CASSFVGVEQYF.

This rearrangement joins TRBV5-6 to TRBJ2-3; the D gene TCRdb calls, TRBD2, cannot be checked with no DNA. Germline assignment: CDR1 SGHDT and CDR2 YYEEEE. The CDR3 has 14 residues. CDR3 loop: CASSLAGNADTQYF. Looking up the rest from reference TRBV5-6 and TRBJ2-3 gives the full variable domain: DAGVTQSPTHLIKTRGQQVTLRCSPKSGHDTVSWYQQALGQGPQFIFQYYEEEERQRGNFPDRFSGHQFPNYSSELNVNALLLGDSALYLCASSLAGNADTQYFGPGTRLTVL.

V gene TRBV27 combines with J gene TRBJ2-7. The germline V gene has CDR1 MNHEY and CDR2 SMNVEV (reference sequence). The CDR3 contains 15 residues. The CDR3 sequence: CASSLWVGSSYEQYF.

The rearrangement uses TRBV4-3 and TRBJ2-3; TCRdb reports TRBD2, a call that lacks DNA to check it against. This CDR3 comprises 17 residues. Germline CDR1 reads LGHNA; CDR2 reads YSLEER. The CDR3: CASSQAFGSGVRDTQYF.

The chain combines TRBV6-1 with TRBJ2-7; TCRdb outputs TRBD1, but without DNA this stays unchecked. CDR1 MNHNS and CDR2 SASEGT come from the germline V gene. The CDR3 length is 13 residues. This CDR3 reads CASSEGTTYEQYF.

The chain joins TRBV7-8 to TRBJ2-5; TCRdb designates TRBD1, a call that cannot be tested without DNA. CDR1 SGHVS and CDR2 FQNEAQ come from the germline V gene. There are 13 residues in the CDR3. CDR3 residues: CASSPRQEETQYF.

This rearrangement joins TRBV12-3 or TRBV12-4 to TRBJ2-7. This CDR3 contains 15 residues. The CDR3 here is CASSATRHGPYEQYF.

This CDR3 is CSSRDRLIGEQFF. This rearrangement joins TRBV29-1 to TRBJ2-1; TCRdb names TRBD1, which stays unverified in the absence of DNA. Germline V lookup: CDR1 SQVTM, CDR2 ANQGSEA. The CDR3 contains 13 residues.

This chain uses TRBV4-1 with TRBJ2-7; TCRdb's D gene call, TRBD1, goes unchecked for lack of DNA. The CDR3 has 16 residues. CDR1 is MGHRA and CDR2 is YSYEKL in the germline V gene. The CDR3 spells CASSQEAGGHLRGQYF.

V and J are TRBV7-3 and TRBJ2-1; lacking DNA, the TRBD1 call made by TCRdb goes unchecked. The germline V gene has CDR1 SGHTA and CDR2 FQGTGA. This CDR3 spans 15 amino acids. CDR3 sequence reads: CASSLTFGGRGEQFF.

The chain combines TRBV5-4 with TRBJ2-1; the TCRdb call, TRBD2, lacks DNA for checking. The CDR3 extends over 19 amino acids. Germline CDR1 reads SGHNT; CDR2 reads YYREEE (reference sequence). CDR3 sequence: CASSLLGLAGAPGYNEQFF. Combining the CDR3 with reference TRBV5-4 and TRBJ2-1 gives the whole variable domain ETGVTQSPTHLIKTRGQQVTLRCSSQSGHNTVSWYQQALGQGPQFIFQYYREEENGRGNFPPRFSGLQFPNYSSELNVNALELDDSALYLCASSLLGLAGAPGYNEQFFGPGTRLTVL.

The rearrangement links TRBV7-9 to TRBJ1-1; TCRdb selects TRBD1, and the lack of DNA leaves this call unchecked. Germline CDR1 and CDR2: SEHNR and FQNEAQ (reference sequence). The CDR3 sequence is 15 residues long. CDR3 loop: CASSPSGTGNTEAFF.

The chain carries TRBV6-5 and TRBJ2-7; TCRdb reports TRBD1, a call that lacks DNA to check it against. CDR3 length: 14 residues. Germline V gene data show CDR1 as MNHEY and CDR2 as SVGAGI. This CDR3 is CASSYSSWGDEQYF.

The CDR3 here is CATVTGASTGELFF. The rearrangement links TRBV11-2 to TRBJ2-2; absent DNA, TCRdb's TRBD1 call cannot be checked. The length of the CDR3 is 14 residues. Germline V gene lookup returns CDR1 SGHAT and CDR2 FQNNGV.

CDR3 amino acids: CASSLIFVDYTF. V is TRBV5-5 and J is TRBJ1-2. The CDR3 length is 12 residues. The germline V gene has CDR1 SGHKS and CDR2 YYEKEE (reference sequence). Based on the CDR3 plus reference TRBV5-5 and TRBJ1-2, the full variable domain is DAGVTQSPTHLIKTRGQQVTLRCSPISGHKSVSWYQQVLGQGPQFIFQYYEKEERGRGNFPDRFSARQFPNYSSELNVNALLLGDSALYLCASSLIFVDYTFGSGTRLTVV.

CDR3 sequence reads: CSVLTSGYTDTQYF. The V and J genes are TRBV29-1 and TRBJ2-3; no DNA is available, so the TRBD2 call from TCRdb remains unchecked. Germline V gene data show CDR1 as SQVTM and CDR2 as ANQGSEA. The CDR3 runs 14 residues.